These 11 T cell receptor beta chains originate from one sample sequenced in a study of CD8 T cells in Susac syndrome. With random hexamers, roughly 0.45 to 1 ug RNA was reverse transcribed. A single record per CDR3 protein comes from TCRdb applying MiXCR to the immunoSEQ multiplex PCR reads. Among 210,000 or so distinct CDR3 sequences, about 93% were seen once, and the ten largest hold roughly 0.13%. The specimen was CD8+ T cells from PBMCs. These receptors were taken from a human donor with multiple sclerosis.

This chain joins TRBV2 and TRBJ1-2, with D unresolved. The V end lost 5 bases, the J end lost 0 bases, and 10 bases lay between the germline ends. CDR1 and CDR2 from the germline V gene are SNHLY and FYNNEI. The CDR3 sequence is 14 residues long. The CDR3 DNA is TGTGCCAGCAGTCCACAACCAGCTAACTATGGCTACACCTTC. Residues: CASSPQPANYGYTF.

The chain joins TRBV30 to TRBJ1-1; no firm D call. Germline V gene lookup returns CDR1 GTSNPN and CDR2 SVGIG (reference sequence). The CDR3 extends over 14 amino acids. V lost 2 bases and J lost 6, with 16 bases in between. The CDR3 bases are TGTGCCTGGAGTCTGGCGGCAAGTGACGCTGAAGCTTTCTTT. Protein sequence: CAWSLAASDAEAFF. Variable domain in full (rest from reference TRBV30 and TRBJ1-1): SQTIHQWPATLVQPVGSPLSLECTVEGTSNPNLYWYRQAAGRGLQLLFYSVGIGQISSEVPQNLSASRPQDRQFILSSKKLLLSDSGFYLCAWSLAASDAEAFFGQGTRLTVV.

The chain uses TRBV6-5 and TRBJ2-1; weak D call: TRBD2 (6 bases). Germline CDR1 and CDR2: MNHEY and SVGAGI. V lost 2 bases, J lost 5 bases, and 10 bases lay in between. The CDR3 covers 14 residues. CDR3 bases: TGTGCCAGCAGTTACGCGGGGCCGGACAATGAGCAGTTCTTC. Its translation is CASSYAGPDNEQFF.

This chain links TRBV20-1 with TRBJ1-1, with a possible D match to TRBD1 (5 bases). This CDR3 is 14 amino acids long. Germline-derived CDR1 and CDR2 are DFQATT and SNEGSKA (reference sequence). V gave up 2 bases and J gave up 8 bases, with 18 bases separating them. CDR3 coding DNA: TGCAGTGCTAGACCTTGGGGCGGGGAGTTGGAAGCTTTCTTT. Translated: CSARPWGGELEAFF.

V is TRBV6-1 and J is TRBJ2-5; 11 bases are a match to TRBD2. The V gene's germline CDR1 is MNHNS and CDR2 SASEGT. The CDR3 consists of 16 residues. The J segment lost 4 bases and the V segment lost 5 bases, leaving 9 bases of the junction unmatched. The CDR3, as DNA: TGTGCCAGCAGTCTTAGCGGGGGGGACTCGGGAGAGACCCAGTACTTC. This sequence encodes CASSLSGGDSGETQYF.

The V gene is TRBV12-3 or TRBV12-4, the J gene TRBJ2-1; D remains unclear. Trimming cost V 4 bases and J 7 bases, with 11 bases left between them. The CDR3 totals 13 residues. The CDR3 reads CASSSASINEQFF. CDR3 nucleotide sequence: TGTGCCAGCAGTTCCGCTTCTATAAATGAGCAGTTCTTC.

This CDR3 reads CAPVWLGELFF. The CDR3 bases are TGTGCCCCCGTTTGGTTAGGGGAGCTGTTTTTT. The chain joins TRBV30 to TRBJ2-2, with no clear D. Germline lookup yields CDR1 GTSNPN and CDR2 SVGIG (reference sequence). V shed 8 bases and J shed 8 bases, with 12 bases lying between them. This CDR3 is 11 amino acids long.

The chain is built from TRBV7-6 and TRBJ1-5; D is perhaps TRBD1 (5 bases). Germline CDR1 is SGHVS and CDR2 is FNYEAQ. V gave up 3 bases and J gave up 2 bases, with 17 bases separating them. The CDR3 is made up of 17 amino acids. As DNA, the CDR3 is TGTGCCAGCAGCTTGGAGCCTTCAGGGCAGGGCAATCAGCCCCAGCATTTT. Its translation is CASSLEPSGQGNQPQHF.

In nucleotides, the CDR3 is TGCGCCAGCAGCCAAGATTCAGGTCCTAGCACAGATACGCAGTATTTT. It yields the protein CASSQDSGPSTDTQYF. The chain uses TRBV4-3 and TRBJ2-3, with unresolved D. CDR3 length equals 16 residues. V was cut by 0 bases and J by 0 bases, with 10 bases left in between. CDR1 is LGHNA, CDR2 YSLEER, per germline.

CDR3: CASSEIVRSYNEQFF. The CDR3, as DNA: TGTGCCAGCAGTGAAATAGTAAGGTCCTACAATGAGCAGTTCTTC. The V and J genes are TRBV2 and TRBJ2-1; D unresolved. CDR1 is SNHLY and CDR2 is FYNNEI in the germline V gene. The CDR3 has 15 residues. V was pared by 2 bases and J by 1 base, with 9 bases between.

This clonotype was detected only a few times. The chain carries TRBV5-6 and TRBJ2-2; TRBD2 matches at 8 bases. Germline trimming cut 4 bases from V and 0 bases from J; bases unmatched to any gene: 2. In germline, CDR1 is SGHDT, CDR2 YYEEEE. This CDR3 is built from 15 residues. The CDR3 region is CASSPGLANTGELFF. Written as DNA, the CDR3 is TGTGCCAGCAGCCCGGGACTAGCGAACACCGGGGAGCTGTTTTTT.